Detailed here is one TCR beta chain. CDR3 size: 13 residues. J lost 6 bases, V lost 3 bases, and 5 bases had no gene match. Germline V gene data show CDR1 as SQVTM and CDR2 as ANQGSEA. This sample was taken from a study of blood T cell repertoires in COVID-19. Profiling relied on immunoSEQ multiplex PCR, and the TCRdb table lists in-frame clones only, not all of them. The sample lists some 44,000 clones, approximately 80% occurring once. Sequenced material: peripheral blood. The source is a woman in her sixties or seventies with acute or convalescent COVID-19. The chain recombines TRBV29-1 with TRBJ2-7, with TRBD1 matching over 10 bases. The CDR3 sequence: CSVEDRGTGEQYF. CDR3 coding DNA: TGCAGCGTTGAGGACAGGGGGACGGGCGAGCAGTACTTC.